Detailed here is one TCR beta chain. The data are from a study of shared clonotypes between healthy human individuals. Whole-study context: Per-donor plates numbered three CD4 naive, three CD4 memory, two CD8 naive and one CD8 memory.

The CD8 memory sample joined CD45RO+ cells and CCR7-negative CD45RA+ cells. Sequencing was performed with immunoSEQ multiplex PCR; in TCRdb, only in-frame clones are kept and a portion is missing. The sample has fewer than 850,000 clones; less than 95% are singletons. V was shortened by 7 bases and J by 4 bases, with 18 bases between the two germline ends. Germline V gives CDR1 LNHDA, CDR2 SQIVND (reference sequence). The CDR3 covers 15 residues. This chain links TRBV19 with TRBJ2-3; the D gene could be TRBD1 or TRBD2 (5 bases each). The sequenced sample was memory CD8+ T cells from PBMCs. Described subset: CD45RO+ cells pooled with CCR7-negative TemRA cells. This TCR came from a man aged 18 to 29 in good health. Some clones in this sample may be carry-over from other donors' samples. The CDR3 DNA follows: TGTGCCAGTACGTTGAGGGGTCACGTCCCAGATACGCAGTATTTT. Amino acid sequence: CASTLRGHVPDTQYF.